Listed below are T cell receptor beta chains from one sample, sequenced in a study of radiotherapy plus CTLA-4 blockade in lung cancer. Sequencing used immunoSEQ multiplex PCR; TCRdb keeps in-frame clones, though not all of them. The data contain about 80,000 clones, approximately 86% of them seen just once; the ten biggest clones take up about 2%. Sequences were derived from peripheral blood, sampled from a patient treated with radiotherapy plus ipilimumab. The receptors originated from a human donor with non-small cell lung cancer who had a partial response to radiotherapy plus ipilimumab. CDR3s include the opening cysteine and the closing phenylalanine or tryptophan. The order of the fields is J gene, V gene, CDR3 length, clone size, D gene, CDR3 DNA, CDR3 protein. The D gene is left open where the match is weak. Clone size is stated in some rows and not others, as once, few, many or a class when expanded.

TRBJ1-2 TRBV6-1 14 NA NA TGTGCCAGCAGCGCCCAGGGGTGGAACTATGGCTACACCTTC CASSAQGWNYGYTF
TRBJ1-1 TRBV6-4 11 once NA TGTGCCAGCAGGGCGGGCACTGAAGCTTTCTTT CASRAGTEAFF
TRBJ2-1 TRBV19 15 few NA TGTGCCAGTAGTATCTATTTGTCAGGGTTGAGTGAGCAGTTCTTC CASSIYLSGLSEQFF
TRBJ1-3 TRBV5-1 15 NA NA TGCGCCAGCCGACCACAGGGCCTCTCTGGAAACACCATATATTTT CASRPQGLSGNTIYF
TRBJ2-5 TRBV27 14 NA NA TGTGCCAGCAGTCTGGGGGCTAGTAGAGGGACCCAGTACTTC CASSLGASRGTQYF
TRBJ1-1 TRBV28 12 NA NA TGTGCCAGCAGTTCCCCCCCAGAAACGTCTTTCTTT CASSSPPETSFF
TRBJ2-3 TRBV18 16 once NA TGTGCCAGCTCACAAACGAGCGGCCACGAAGAAGATACGCAGTATTTT CASSQTSGHEEDTQYF
TRBJ1-4 TRBV18 14 NA NA TGTGCCAGCTCCCCAGGGCCAACTAATGAAAAACTGTTTTTT CASSPGPTNEKLFF
TRBJ1-2 TRBV7-9 13 NA NA TGTGCCAGCAGCCAGACAGGTTACTATGGCTACACCTTC CASSQTGYYGYTF
TRBJ2-3 TRBV5-4 13 NA NA TGTGCCAGCAAGGCAGGAGGGCCCGATACGCAGTATTTT CASKAGGPDTQYF
TRBJ1-5 TRBV4-3 13 NA NA TGCGCCAGCAGCCTTGGGGAGAATCAGCCCCAGCATTTT CASSLGENQPQHF
TRBJ1-1 TRBV18 12 few NA TGTGCCAGCTCCGGGGGGGGCACTGAAGCTTTCTTT CASSGGGTEAFF
TRBJ1-3 TRBV5-1 15 NA NA TGCGCCAGCAGCTTGGCCGGGAGCTCTGGAAACACCATATATTTT CASSLAGSSGNTIYF
TRBJ1-5 TRBV28 15 NA TRBD1 TGTGCCAGCAGAGGTTGGACAGGGGGCAATCAGCCCCAGCATTTT CASRGWTGGNQPQHF
TRBJ1-4 TRBV19 13 once NA TGTGCCAGTAGTATACAGTGGAATGAAAAACTGTTTTTT CASSIQWNEKLFF
TRBJ1-2 TRBV28 13 NA NA TGTGCCAGCAGTTTAGAGGACTCCTATGGCTACACCTTC CASSLEDSYGYTF
TRBJ2-5 TRBV12-5 13 once NA TGTGCTAGTGGGGTGACAGGGGAGGGGACCCAGTACTTC CASGVTGEGTQYF
TRBJ1-6 TRBV4-2 14 NA NA TGTGCCAGCAGCCAAGAACGGCAGGGCCTCATTATCCGCTTT CASSQERQGLIIRF
TRBJ1-2 TRBV2 12 NA NA TGTGCCAGTACCCAGGAGGGCAATGGCTACACCTTC CASTQEGNGYTF
TRBJ2-5 TRBV7-8 16 NA TRBD2 TGTGCCAGCAGCCCACGGACTAGCGGGCTGAAAGAGACCCAGTACTTC CASSPRTSGLKETQYF
TRBJ2-5 TRBV7-2 14 NA TRBD1 TGTGCCAGCAGCCAACCCCGGGACAGAGAGACCCAGTACTTC CASSQPRDRETQYF
TRBJ1-1 TRBV28 15 NA TRBD1 TGTGCCAGCAGTTTTAGGGGACAGGGGACCACTGAAGCTTTCTTT CASSFRGQGTTEAFF
TRBJ2-3 TRBV5-1 17 NA TRBD2 TGCGCCAGCAGCGCGGGGACTAGCGGAGGCCGCACAGATACGCAGTATTTT CASSAGTSGGRTDTQYF
TRBJ1-6 TRBV6-4 15 NA NA TGTGCCAGCAGGGATACAGGAGTCTTGGGTTCACCCCTCCACTTT CASRDTGVLGSPLHF
TRBJ2-7 TRBV5-1 14 NA TRBD2 TGCGCCAGCAGCTTGGAGCTAGCGGGCCCACTGGAGTACTTC CASSLELAGPLEYF
TRBJ1-4 TRBV28 14 few NA TGTGCCAGCAGTTTATCGGGTTCCAATGAAAAACTGTTTTTT CASSLSGSNEKLFF
TRBJ1-1 TRBV27 15 NA NA TGTGCCAGCAGTTTATTTCCGGGGGTGGACACTGAAGCTTTCTTT CASSLFPGVDTEAFF
TRBJ2-5 TRBV7-3 13 NA NA TGTGCCAGCAGCTTAGGGGGAGGAGAGACCCAGTACTTC CASSLGGGETQYF
TRBJ1-4 TRBV28 15 NA TRBD1 TGTGCCAGCAGTCGTCAGGGGGCGGGTAATGAAAAACTGTTTTTT CASSRQGAGNEKLFF
TRBJ2-3 TRBV13 16 NA TRBD2 TGTGCCAGCAGCTTAGTTACTAGCGGGAGAACAGATACGCAGTATTTT CASSLVTSGRTDTQYF
TRBJ2-7 TRBV7-6 13 NA NA TGTGCCAGCAGCTTAGGGGGCGGCTACGAGCAGTACTTC CASSLGGGYEQYF
TRBJ2-7 TRBV6-1 11 NA NA TGTGCCAGCAGCGGGAGCTACGAGCAGTACTTC CASSGSYEQYF
TRBJ2-5 TRBV29-1 12 once NA TGCAGCTCTGGACAGTCGGTCGAGACCCAGTACTTC CSSGQSVETQYF
TRBJ2-6 TRBV19 15 NA NA TGTGCCAGTACCCCCTCGCGGGCTGGGGCCAACGTCCTGACTTTC CASTPSRAGANVLTF
TRBJ1-2 TRBV19 15 NA NA TGTGCCAGTAGTACCGACGGGACTTCTAACTATGGCTACACCTTC CASSTDGTSNYGYTF
TRBJ2-1 TRBV7-2 14 NA NA TGTGCCAGCAGCTTTACAGGACAGCACAATGAGCAGTTCTTC CASSFTGQHNEQFF
TRBJ2-7 TRBV29-1 16 NA TRBD2 TGCAGCGTTGAAGGTGGACTAGCGGGAGTTGCATACGAGCAGTACTTC CSVEGGLAGVAYEQYF
TRBJ2-5 TRBV19 16 NA TRBD2 TGTGCCAGTAGTACGGGACTAGCGGGGGCTCCGGAGACCCAGTACTTC CASSTGLAGAPETQYF
TRBJ2-6 TRBV4-2 16 medium-sized NA TGTGCCAGCAGCCAAGAGGAAGGAGCTGGGGCCAACGTCCTGACTTTC CASSQEEGAGANVLTF
TRBJ2-2 TRBV9 18 NA TRBD2 TGTGCCAGCAGCGCGGGACTAGCGGGAGGTCGGAGGACCGGGGAGCTGTTTTTT CASSAGLAGGRRTGELFF
TRBJ1-2 TRBV5-4 15 NA NA TGTGCCAGCACCCTAGCGAGGGAACAGAACTATGGCTACACCTTC CASTLAREQNYGYTF
TRBJ2-7 TRBV5-4 16 once TRBD2 TGTGCCAGCAGTTCCGGGGGGGACTGGCATTCCTACGAGCAGTACTTC CASSSGGDWHSYEQYF
TRBJ2-5 TRBV7-2 15 NA NA TGTGCCAGCAGCTTAGGAGGGGCTCGGGGGGAGACCCAGTACTTC CASSLGGARGETQYF
TRBJ2-2 TRBV10-3 15 NA NA TGTGCCATCAGTGAGCTGGGGCAAAACACCGGGGAGCTGTTTTTT CAISELGQNTGELFF
TRBJ1-6 TRBV2 15 NA TRBD1 TGTGCCAGCAGTGAAGAGGCAGGGGGTAATTCACCCCTCCACTTT CASSEEAGGNSPLHF
TRBJ1-1 TRBV28 15 NA NA TGTGCCAGCAGTCGCAAGCGGGGAGTTGCGACTGAAGCTTTCTTT CASSRKRGVATEAFF
TRBJ1-6 TRBV7-9 16 NA NA TGTGCCAGCAGCTCCCTAAGGGGCGGAAGTAATTCACCCCTCCACTTT CASSSLRGGSNSPLHF
TRBJ1-5 TRBV10-3 14 NA TRBD1 TGTGCCATCAGTTCGGCAGGGGGGTCGGAGGCCCAGCATTTT CAISSAGGSEAQHF
TRBJ2-7 TRBV28 15 NA TRBD1 TGTGCCAGCAGCCCTGGACAGGGGATTATCTACGAGCAGTACTTC CASSPGQGIIYEQYF
TRBJ2-1 TRBV28 13 once NA TGTGCCAGCAGCCAAAGCACCTACAATGAGCAGTTCTTC CASSQSTYNEQFF
TRBJ2-6 TRBV28 15 NA TRBD1 TGTGCCAGCATTAATGACAGGGCTGGGGCCAACGTCCTGACTTTC CASINDRAGANVLTF
TRBJ1-5 TRBV7-9 14 NA TRBD1 TGTGCCAGCAGCCCGGGACAGGACAATCAGCCCCAGCATTTT CASSPGQDNQPQHF
TRBJ2-3 TRBV11-3 15 NA TRBD2 TGTGCCAGCAGCTTGCCAGCGGGGGGGACAGATACGCAGTATTTT CASSLPAGGTDTQYF